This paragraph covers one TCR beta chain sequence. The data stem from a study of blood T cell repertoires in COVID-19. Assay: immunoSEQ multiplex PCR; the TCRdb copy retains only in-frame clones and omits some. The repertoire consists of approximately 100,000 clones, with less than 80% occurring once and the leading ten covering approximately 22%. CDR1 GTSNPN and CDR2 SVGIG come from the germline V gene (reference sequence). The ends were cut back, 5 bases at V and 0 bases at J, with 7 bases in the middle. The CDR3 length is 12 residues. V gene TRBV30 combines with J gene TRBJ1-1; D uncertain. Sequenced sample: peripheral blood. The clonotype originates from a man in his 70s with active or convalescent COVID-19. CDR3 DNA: TGTGCCTGGCGGAGATTGAACACTGAAGCTTTCTTT. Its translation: CAWRRLNTEAFF.